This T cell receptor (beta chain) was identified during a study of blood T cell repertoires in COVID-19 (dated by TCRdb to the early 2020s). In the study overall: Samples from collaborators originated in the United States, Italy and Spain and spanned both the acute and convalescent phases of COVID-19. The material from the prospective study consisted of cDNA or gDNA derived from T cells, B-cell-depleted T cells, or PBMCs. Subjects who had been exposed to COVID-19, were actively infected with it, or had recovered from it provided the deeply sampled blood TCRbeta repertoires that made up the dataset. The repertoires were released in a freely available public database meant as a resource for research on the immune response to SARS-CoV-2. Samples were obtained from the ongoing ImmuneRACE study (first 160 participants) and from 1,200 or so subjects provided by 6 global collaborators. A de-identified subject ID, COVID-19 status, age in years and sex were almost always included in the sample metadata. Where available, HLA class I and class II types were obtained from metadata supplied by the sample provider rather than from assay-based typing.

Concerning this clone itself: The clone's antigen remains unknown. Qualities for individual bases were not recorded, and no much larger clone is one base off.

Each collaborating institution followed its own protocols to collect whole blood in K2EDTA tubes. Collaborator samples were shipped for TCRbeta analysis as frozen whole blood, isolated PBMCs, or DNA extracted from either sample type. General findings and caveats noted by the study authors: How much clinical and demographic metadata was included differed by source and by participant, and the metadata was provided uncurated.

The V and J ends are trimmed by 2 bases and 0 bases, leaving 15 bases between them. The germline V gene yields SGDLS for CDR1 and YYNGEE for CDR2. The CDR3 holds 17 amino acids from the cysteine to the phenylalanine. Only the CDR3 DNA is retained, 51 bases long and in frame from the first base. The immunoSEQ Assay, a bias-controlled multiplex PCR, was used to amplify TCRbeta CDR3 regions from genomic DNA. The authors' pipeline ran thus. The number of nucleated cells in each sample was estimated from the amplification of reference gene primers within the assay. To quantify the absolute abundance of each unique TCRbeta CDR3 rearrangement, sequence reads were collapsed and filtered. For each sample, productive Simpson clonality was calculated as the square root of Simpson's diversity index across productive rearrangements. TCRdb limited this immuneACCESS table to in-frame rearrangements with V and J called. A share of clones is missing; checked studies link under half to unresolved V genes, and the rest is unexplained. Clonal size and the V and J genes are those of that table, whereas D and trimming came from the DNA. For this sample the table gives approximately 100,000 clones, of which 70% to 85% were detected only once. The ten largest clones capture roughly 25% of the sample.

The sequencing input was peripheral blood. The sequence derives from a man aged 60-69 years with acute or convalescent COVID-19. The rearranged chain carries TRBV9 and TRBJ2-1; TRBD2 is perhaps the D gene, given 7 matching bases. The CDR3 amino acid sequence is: CASSVLRGGRSYNEQFF. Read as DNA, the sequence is TGTGCCAGCAGCGTTCTCCGCGGGGGCCGCTCCTACAATGAGCAGTTCTTC.